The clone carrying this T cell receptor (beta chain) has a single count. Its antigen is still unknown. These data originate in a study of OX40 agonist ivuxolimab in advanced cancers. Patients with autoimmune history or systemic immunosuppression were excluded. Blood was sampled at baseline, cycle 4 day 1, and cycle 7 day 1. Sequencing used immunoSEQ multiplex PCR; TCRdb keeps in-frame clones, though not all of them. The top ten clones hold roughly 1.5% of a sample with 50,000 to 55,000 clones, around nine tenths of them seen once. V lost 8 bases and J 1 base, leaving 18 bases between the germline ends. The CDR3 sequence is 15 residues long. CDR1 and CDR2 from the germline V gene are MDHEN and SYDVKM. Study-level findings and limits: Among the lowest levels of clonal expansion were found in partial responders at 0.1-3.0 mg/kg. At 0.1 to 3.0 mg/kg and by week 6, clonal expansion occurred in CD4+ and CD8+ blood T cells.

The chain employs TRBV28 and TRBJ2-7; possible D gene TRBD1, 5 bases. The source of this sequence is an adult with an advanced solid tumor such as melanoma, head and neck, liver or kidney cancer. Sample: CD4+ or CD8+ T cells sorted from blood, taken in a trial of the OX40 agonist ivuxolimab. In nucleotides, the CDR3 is TGTGCCAGCTCCCACAGGAGCACGGGTTCCTACGAGCAGTACTTC. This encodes CASSHRSTGSYEQYF.